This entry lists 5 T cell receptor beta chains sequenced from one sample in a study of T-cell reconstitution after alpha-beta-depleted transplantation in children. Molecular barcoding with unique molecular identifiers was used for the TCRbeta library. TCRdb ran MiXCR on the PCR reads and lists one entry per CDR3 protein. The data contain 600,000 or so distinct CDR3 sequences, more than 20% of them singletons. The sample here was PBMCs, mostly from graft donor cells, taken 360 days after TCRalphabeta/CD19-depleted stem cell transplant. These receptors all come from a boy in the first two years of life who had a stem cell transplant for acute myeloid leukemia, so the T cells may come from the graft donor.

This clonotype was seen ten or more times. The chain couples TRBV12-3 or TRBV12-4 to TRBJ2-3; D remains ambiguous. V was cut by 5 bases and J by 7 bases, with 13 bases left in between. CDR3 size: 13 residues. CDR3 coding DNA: TGTGCCAGCAGTCCACTGGTCTCTAATACGCAGTATTTT. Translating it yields CASSPLVSNTQYF.

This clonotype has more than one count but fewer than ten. The CDR3 sequence: CASSVGSLEGPLFYNEQFF. The DNA of the CDR3 is TGTGCCAGCAGCGTAGGAAGTTTGGAGGGGCCACTATTCTACAATGAGCAGTTCTTC. The chain links TRBV9 to TRBJ2-1; tentative D call: TRBD2 (6 bases). V was trimmed by 0 bases and J by 3 bases, leaving 22 bases between them. The CDR3 contains 19 residues. Germline CDR1 SGDLS, CDR2 YYNGEE.

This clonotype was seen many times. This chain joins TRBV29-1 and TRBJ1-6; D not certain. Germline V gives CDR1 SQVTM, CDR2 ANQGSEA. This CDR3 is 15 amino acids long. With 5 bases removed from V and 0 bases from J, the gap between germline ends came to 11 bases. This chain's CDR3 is CSVLEGSSYNSPLHF. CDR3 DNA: TGCAGCGTTTTGGAAGGAAGCTCCTATAATTCACCCCTCCACTTT. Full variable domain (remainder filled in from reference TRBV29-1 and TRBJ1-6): SAVISQKPSRDICQRGTSLTIQCQVDSQVTMMFWYRQQPGQSLTLIATANQGSEATYESGFVIDKFPISRPNLTFSTLTVSNMSPEDSSIYLCSVLEGSSYNSPLHFGNGTRLTVT.

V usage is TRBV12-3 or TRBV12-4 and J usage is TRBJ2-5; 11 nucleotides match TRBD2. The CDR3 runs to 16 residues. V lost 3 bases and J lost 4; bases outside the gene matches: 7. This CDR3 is CASSFFATSGVETQYF. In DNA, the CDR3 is TGTGCCAGCAGTTTTTTTGCGACTAGCGGGGTAGAGACCCAGTACTTC.

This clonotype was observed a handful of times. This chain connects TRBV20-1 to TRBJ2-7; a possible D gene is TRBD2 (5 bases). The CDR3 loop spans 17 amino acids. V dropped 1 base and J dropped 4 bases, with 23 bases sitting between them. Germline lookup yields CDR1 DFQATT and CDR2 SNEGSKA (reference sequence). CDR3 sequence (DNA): TGCAGTGCTAGAGGCCCATTTGGAGGCGACACGGCTTACGAGCAGTACGTC. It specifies CSARGPFGGDTAYEQYV.